These 5 T cell receptor beta chains were all obtained from the same sample, sequenced in a study of blood T cells in healthy people across ages. Through a sample-barcoded 5' primer and a J-beta primer mix, a second PCR was run for about 6 to 12 cycles. TCRdb re-called the 5' RACE reads with MiXCR, one entry per CDR3 protein. The table includes about 800,000 distinct CDR3 sequences, 55% to 70% detected once. The source material was blood. Receptors originate from a man in his thirties or forties in good health.

This clonotype was counted between two and nine times. This CDR3 reads CASRVTSSHEQYF. CDR3 coding DNA: TGTGCCAGCAGAGTTACTAGCTCTCACGAGCAGTACTTC. This chain uses TRBV2 with TRBJ2-7, with D tentatively TRBD2 (6 bases). This CDR3 has 13 amino acids. V shed 6 bases and J shed 5 bases, with 14 bases lying between them. Germline CDR1 reads SNHLY; CDR2 reads FYNNEI.

This chain links TRBV29-1 with TRBJ1-2, with D unresolved. The CDR3 extends over 15 amino acids. In germline, CDR1 is SQVTM, CDR2 ANQGSEA. Trimming cost V 3 bases and J 1 base, with 15 bases left between them. This CDR3 is CSVERAGSSNYGYTF. The CDR3 bases are TGCAGCGTTGAGAGGGCAGGATCGAGTAACTATGGCTACACCTTC.

The chain has TRBV25-1 and TRBJ2-6, with TRBD1 matching 9 bases. V lost 1 base, J lost 3 bases, and 7 bases stayed unmatched. Germline lookup yields CDR1 MGHDK and CDR2 SYGVNS. The CDR3 contains 18 residues. The chain's CDR3 is CASSEWGTGGFGANVLTF. The CDR3 DNA follows: TGTGCCAGCAGTGAATGGGGAACAGGGGGCTTTGGGGCCAACGTCCTGACTTTC.

The chain has TRBV18 and TRBJ1-4; D is perhaps TRBD1 (6 bases). The CDR3 length is 15 residues. V was clipped by 3 bases and J by 7 bases, with 15 bases between them. Germline CDR1 and CDR2: KGHSH and LQKENI. DNA for the CDR3: TGTGCCAGCTCACCTCGGTCCGGGACAAGTGAAAAACTGTTTTTT. Its translation: CASSPRSGTSEKLFF.

This chain joins TRBV7-2 and TRBJ2-1; the match to TRBD2 covers 9 bases. Germline trimming cut 5 bases from V and 9 bases from J; bases unmatched to any gene: 14. CDR3 length equals 16 residues. The germline CDR1 and CDR2 sequences are SGHTA and FQGNSA. The CDR3 sequence is CASSPQRTSAKGEQFF. The DNA of the CDR3 is TGTGCCAGCAGCCCCCAGAGGACTAGCGCCAAGGGTGAGCAGTTCTTC. The whole variable domain, remainder taken from reference TRBV7-2 and TRBJ2-1, is GAGVSQSPSNKVTEKGKDVELRCDPISGHTALYWYRQSLGQGLEFLIYFQGNSAPDKSGLPSDRFSAERTGGSVSTLTIQRTQQEDSAVYLCASSPQRTSAKGEQFFGPGTRLTVL.